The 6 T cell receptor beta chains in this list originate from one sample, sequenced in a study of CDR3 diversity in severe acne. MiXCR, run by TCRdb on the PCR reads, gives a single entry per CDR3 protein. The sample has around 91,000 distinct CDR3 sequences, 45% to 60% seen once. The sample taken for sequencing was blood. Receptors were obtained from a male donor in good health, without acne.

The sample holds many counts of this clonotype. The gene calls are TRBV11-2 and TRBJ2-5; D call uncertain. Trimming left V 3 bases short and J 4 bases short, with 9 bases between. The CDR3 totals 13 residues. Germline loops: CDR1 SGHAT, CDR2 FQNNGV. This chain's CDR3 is CASSFAERETQYF. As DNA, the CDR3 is TGTGCCAGCAGCTTTGCGGAGCGAGAGACCCAGTACTTC.

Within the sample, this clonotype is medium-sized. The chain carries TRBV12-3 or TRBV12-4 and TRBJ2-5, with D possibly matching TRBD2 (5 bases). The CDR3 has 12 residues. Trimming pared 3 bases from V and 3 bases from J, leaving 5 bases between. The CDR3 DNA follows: TGTGCCAGCAGTTTGCGGGAAGAGACCCAGTACTTC. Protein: CASSLREETQYF.

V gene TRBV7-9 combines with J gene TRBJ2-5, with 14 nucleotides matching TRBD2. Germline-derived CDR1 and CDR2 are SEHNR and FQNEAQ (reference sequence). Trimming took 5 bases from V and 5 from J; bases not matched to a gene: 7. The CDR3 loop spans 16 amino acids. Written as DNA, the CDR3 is TGTGCCAGCAGCCAAGTTAGACTAGCGGGAGGGGAGACCCAGTACTTC. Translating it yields CASSQVRLAGGETQYF.

The CDR3, as DNA: TGCAGTGCTGGACTAGCGGCCGGCGAGCAGTACTTC. Translation: CSAGLAAGEQYF. The chain joins TRBV20-1 to TRBJ2-7; 10 nucleotides align to TRBD2. V shed 5 bases and J 6 bases; nucleotides not matched to a gene: 4. The CDR3 runs 12 residues. CDR1 and CDR2 (germline): DFQATT, SNEGSKA (reference sequence).

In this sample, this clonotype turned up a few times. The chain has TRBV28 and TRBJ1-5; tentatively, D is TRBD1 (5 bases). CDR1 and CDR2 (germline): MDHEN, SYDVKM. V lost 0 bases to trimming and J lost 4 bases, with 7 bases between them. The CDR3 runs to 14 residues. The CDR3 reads CASSLWTENQPQHF. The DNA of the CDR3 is TGTGCCAGCAGTTTATGGACAGAGAATCAGCCCCAGCATTTT. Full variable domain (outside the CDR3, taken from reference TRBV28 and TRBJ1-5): DVKVTQSSRYLVKRTGEKVFLECVQDMDHENMFWYRQDPGLGLRLIYFSYDVKMKEKGDIPEGYSVSREKKERFSLILESASTNQTSMYLCASSLWTENQPQHFGDGTRLSIL.

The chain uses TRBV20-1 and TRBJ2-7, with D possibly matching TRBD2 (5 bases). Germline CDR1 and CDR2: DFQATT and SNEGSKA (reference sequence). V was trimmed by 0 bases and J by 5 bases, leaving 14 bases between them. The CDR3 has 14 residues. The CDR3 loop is CSARDWRATHEQYF. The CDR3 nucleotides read TGCAGTGCTAGAGATTGGCGGGCGACCCACGAGCAGTACTTC.